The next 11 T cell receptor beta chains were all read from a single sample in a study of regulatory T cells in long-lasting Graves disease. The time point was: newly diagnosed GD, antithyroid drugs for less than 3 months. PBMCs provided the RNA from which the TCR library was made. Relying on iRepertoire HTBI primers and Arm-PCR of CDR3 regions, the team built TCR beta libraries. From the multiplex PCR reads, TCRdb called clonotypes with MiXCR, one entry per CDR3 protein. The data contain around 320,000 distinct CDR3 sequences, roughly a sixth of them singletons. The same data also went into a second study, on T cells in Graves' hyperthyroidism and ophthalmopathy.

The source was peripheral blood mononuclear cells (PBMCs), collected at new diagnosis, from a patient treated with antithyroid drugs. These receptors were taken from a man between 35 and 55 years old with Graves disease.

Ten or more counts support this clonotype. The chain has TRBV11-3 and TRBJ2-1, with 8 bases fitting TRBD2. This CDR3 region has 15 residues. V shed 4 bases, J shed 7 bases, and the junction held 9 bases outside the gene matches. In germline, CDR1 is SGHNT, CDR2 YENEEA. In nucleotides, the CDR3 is TGTGCCAGCAGCTCCCGGGGGACTAGGGGGAATGAGCAGTTCTTC. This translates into CASSSRGTRGNEQFF. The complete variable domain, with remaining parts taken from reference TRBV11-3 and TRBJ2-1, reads EAGVVQSPRYKIIEKKQPVAFWCNPISGHNTLYWYLQNLGQGPELLIRYENEEAVDDSQLPKDRFSAERLKGVDSTLKIQPAELGDSAVYLCASSSRGTRGNEQFFGPGTRLTVL.

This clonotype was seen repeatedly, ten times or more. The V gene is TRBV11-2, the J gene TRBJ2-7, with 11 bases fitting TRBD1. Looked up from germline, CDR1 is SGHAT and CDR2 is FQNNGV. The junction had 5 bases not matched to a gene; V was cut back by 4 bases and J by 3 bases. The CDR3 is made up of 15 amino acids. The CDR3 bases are TGTGCCAGCAGCTCTTTGGGGACAGGGGGCTACGAGCAGTACTTC. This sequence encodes CASSSLGTGGYEQYF.

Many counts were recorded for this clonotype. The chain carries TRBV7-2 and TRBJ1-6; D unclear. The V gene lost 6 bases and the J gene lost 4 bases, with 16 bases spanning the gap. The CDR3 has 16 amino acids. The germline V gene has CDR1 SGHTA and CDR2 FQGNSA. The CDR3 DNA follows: TGTGCCAGCAGGGATTCGGTGACGGTTTATAATTCACCCCTCCACTTT. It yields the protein CASRDSVTVYNSPLHF.

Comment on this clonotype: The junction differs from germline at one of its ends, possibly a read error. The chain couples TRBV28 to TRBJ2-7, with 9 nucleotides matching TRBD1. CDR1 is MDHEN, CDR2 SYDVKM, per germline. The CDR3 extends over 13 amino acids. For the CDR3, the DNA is TGTGCCAGCAGTAGCGGACAGGGGAGAGGACATAACTTC. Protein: CASSSGQGRGHNF.

The CDR3 DNA reads as TGTGCCAGCAGCCGAGCGTGGCGGGCACCATTCACAGATACGCAGTATTTT. It translates to CASSRAWRAPFTDTQYF. The chain uses TRBV7-2 and TRBJ2-3, with D perhaps matching TRBD2 (5 bases). The V gene lost 5 bases and the J gene lost 2 bases, with 20 bases spanning the gap. This CDR3 region has 17 residues. CDR1 and CDR2 (germline): SGHTA, FQGNSA.

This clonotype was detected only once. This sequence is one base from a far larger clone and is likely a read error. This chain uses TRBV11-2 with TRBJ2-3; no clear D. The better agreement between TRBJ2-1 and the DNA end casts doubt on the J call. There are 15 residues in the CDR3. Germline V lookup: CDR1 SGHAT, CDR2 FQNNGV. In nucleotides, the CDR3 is TGTGCCAGCAGCTCGGGCGGATTCTCCACCTACGAGCAGTTCTTC. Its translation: CASSSGGFSTYEQFF.

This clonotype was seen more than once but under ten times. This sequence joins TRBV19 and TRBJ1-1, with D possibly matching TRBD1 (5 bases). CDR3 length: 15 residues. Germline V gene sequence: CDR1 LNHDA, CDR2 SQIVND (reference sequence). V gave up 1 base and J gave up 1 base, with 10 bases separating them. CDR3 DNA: TGTGCCAGTAGTATAGTTGGCAGGGAGAACACTGAAGCTTTCTTT. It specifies CASSIVGRENTEAFF.

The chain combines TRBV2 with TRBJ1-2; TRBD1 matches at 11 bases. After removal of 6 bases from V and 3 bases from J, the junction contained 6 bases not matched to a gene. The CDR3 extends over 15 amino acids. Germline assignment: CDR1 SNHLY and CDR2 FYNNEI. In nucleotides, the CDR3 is TGTGCCAGCAGCCCGGGACAGGGGGGCGACTATGGCTACACCTTC. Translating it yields CASSPGQGGDYGYTF. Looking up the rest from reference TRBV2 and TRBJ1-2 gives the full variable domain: EPEVTQTPSHQVTQMGQEVILRCVPISNHLYFYWYRQILGQKVEFLVSFYNNEISEKSEIFDDQFSVERPDGSNFTLKIRSTKLEDSAMYFCASSPGQGGDYGYTFGSGTRLTVV.

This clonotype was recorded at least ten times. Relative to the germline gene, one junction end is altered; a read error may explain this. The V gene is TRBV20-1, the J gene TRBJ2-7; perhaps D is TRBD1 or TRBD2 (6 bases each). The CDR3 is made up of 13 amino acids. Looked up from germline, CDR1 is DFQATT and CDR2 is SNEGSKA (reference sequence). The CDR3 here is CSVRRGGSDEQYF. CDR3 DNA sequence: TGCAGTGTTAGACGAGGGGGGTCGGACGAGCAGTACTTC.

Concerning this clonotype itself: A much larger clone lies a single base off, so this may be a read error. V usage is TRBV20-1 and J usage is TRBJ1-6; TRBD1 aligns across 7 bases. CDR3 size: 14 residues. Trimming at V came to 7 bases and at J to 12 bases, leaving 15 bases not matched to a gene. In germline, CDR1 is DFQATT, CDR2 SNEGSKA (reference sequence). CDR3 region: CSVFTGTDNQPLHF. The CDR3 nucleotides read TGCAGTGTTTTTACCGGGACAGATAACCAACCCCTCCACTTT.

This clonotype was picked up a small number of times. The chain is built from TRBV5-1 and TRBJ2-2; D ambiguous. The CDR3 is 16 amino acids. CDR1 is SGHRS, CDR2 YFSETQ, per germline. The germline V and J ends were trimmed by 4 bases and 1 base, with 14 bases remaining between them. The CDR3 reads CASSPRHSLNTGELFF. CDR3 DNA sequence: TGCGCCAGCAGCCCAAGACACAGCCTGAACACCGGGGAGCTGTTTTTT.